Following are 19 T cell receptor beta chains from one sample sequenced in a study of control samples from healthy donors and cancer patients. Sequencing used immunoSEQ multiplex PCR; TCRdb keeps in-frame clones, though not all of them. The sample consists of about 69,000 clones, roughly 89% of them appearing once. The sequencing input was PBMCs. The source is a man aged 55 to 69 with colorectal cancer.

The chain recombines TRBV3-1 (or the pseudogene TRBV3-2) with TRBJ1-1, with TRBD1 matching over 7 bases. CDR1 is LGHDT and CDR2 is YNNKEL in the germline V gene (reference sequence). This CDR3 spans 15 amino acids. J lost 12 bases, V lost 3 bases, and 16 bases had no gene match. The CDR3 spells CASSQGLRQGSLSFF. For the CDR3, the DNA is TGTGCCAGCAGCCAGGGTCTCCGACAGGGCTCCCTCTCTTTCTTT.

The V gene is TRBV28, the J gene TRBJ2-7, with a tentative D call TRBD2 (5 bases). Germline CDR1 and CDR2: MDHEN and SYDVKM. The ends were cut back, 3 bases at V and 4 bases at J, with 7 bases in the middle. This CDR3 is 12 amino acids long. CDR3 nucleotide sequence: TGTGCCAGCAGTTTGCGGGTGTACGAGCAGTACTTC. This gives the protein CASSLRVYEQYF.

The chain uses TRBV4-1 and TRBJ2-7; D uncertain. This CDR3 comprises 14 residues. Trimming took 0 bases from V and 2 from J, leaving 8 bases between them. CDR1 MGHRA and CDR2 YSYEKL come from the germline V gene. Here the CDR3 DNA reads TGCGCCAGCAGCCAAGATCAGGCAGCCTACGAGCAGTACTTC. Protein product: CASSQDQAAYEQYF.

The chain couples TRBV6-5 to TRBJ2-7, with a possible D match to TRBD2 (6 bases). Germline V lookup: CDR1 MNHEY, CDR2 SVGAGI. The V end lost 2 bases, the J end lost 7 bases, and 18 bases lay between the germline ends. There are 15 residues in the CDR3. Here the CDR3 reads CASSYTPAGMGEQYF. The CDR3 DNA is TGTGCCAGCAGTTACACTCCCGCGGGGATGGGGGAGCAGTACTTC.

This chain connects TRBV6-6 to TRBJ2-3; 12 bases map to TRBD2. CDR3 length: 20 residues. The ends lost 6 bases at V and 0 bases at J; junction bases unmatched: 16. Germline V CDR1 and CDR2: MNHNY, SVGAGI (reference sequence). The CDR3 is CASSREPPSGGVLSTDTQYF. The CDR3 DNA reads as TGTGCCAGCAGCCGTGAACCACCTAGCGGGGGGGTCCTGAGCACAGATACGCAGTATTTT.

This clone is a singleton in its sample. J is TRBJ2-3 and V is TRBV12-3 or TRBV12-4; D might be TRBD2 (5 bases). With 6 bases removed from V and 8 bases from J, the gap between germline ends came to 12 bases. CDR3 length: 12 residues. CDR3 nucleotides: TGTGCCAGCAGCCAAACTAGAGGTACGCAGTATTTT. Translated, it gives CASSQTRGTQYF.

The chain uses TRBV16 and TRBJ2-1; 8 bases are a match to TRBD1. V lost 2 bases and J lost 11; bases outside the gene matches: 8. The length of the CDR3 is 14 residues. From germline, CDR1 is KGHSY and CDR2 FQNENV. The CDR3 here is CASSQPLDRVKQFF. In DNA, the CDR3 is TGTGCCAGCAGCCAACCCCTGGACAGGGTCAAGCAGTTCTTC.

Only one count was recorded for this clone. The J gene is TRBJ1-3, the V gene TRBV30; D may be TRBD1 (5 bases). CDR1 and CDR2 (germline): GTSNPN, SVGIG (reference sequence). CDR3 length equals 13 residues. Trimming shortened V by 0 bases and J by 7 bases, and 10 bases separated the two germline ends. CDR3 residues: CAWSVRGANTIYF. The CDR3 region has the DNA TGTGCCTGGAGTGTAAGGGGAGCGAACACCATATATTTT.

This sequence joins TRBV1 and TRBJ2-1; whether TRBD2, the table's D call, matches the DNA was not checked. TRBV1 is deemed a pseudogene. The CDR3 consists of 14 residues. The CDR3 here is CTSSRKEPVREQFF. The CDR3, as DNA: TGCACCAGCAGCCGAAAAGAGCCGGTCCGTGAGCAGTTCTTC.

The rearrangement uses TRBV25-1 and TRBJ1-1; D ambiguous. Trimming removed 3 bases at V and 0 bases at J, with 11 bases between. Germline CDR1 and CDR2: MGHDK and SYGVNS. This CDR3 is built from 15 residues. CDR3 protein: CASSDGSELNTEAFF. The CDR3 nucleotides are TGTGCCAGCAGTGACGGCTCGGAACTGAACACTGAAGCTTTCTTT.

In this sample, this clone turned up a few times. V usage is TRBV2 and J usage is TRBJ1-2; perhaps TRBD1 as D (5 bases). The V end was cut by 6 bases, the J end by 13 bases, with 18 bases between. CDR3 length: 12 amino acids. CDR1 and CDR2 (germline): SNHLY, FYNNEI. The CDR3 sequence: CASRLRTFESTF. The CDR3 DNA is TGTGCCAGCAGACTCCGGACATTCGAGTCCACCTTC.

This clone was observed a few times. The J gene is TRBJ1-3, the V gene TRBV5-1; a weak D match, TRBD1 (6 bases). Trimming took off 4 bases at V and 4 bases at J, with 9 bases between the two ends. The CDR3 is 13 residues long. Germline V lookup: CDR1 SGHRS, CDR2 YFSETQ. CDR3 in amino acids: CASSQTGGNTIYF. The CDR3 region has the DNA TGCGCCAGCAGCCAAACAGGGGGAAACACCATATATTTT.

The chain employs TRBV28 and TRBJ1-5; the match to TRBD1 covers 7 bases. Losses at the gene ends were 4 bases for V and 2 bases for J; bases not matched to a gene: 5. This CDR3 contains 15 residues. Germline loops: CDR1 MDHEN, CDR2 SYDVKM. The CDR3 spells CASSSGQIGNQPQHF. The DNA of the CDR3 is TGTGCCAGCAGTTCGGGACAGATCGGCAATCAGCCCCAGCATTTT.

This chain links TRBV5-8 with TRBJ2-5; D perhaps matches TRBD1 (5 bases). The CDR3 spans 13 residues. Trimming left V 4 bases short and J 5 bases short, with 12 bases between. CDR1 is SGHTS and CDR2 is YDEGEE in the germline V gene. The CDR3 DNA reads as TGTGCCAGCAGCCCAGGGTCTGGGGAGACCCAGTACTTC. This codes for CASSPGSGETQYF. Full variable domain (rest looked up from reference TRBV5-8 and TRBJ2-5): EAGVTQSPTHLIKTRGQQATLRCSPISGHTSVYWYQQALGLGLQFLLWYDEGEERNRGNFPPRFSGRQFPNYSSELNVNALELEDSALYLCASSPGSGETQYFGPGTRLLVL.

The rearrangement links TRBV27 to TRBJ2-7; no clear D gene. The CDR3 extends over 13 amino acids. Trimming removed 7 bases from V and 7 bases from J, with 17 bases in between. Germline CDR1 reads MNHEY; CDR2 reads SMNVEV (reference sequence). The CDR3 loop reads CASTLGAIWEQYF. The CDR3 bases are TGTGCCAGCACCCTGGGCGCGATTTGGGAGCAGTACTTC.

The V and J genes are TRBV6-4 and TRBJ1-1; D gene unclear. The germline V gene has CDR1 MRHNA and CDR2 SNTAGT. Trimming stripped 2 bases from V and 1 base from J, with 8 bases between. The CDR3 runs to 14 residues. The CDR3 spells CASSDRDKNTEAFF. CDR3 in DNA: TGTGCCAGCAGTGACCGCGACAAGAACACTGAAGCTTTCTTT.

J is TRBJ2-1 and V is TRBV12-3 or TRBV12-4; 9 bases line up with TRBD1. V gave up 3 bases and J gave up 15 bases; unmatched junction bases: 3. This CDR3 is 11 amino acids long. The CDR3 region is CASSLGTGPFF. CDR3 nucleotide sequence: TGTGCCAGCAGTTTGGGGACAGGGCCGTTCTTC.

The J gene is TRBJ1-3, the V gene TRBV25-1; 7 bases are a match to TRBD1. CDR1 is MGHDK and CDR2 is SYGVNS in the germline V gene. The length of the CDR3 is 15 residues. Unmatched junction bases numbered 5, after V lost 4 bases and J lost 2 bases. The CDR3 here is CASSVDRETGNTIYF. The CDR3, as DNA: TGTGCCAGCAGTGTTGACAGGGAAACTGGAAACACCATATATTTT.

This chain's CDR3 is CASKEGQGPQETQYF. The CDR3 DNA reads TGCGCCAGCAAAGAGGGACAGGGGCCTCAAGAGACCCAGTACTTC. The chain combines TRBV5-1 with TRBJ2-5; 10 nucleotides match TRBD1. The trim removed 6 bases at V and 2 bases at J, leaving 7 bases unmatched. The length of the CDR3 is 15 residues. From germline, CDR1 is SGHRS and CDR2 YFSETQ.